This T cell receptor beta chain stems from a study of shared clonotypes between healthy human individuals. Points from the study as a whole: Owing to a small donor count, the genetic and exposure-history diversity represented was limited.

Deep-level assay runs were performed. Each cell subset's genomic DNA was divided evenly among several immunoSEQ plates. Ten immunoSEQ deep assay plates were used to sequence unsorted PBMC DNA. The method was immunoSEQ multiplex PCR; TCRdb's version includes in-frame clones alone and lacks a portion of them. The sample contains fewer than 550,000 clones, approximately 79% of which appear only once. To note about this clone: Antigen unknown. The junction departs from the called germline gene at one end, perhaps through a read error.

The sample comprised PBMCs. This TCR was recovered from a woman aged 40 to 50 in good health. Some clones in this sample may be carry-over from other donors' samples.

CDR3 residues: CASSYSGTGWDEQYF. DNA for the CDR3: TGTGCCAGCAGCTACTCTGGGACAGGGTGGGACGAGCAGTACTTC. The chain recombines TRBV6-5 with TRBJ2-7; TRBD1 agrees at 9 bases. Germline V CDR1 and CDR2: MNHEY, SVGAGI. This CDR3 has 15 residues.